Below are 4 T cell receptor beta chains sequenced from a single sample in a study of CD8 T cells in ankylosing spondylitis. TCRdb independently ran MiXCR on the 5' RACE reads; one entry per CDR3 protein. Found here are 500,000 or so distinct CDR3 sequences, less than 6% of them singletons; the top ten hold approximately 3.5%. Whole-study results and caveats: A TCR beta motif made of fewer than ten highly homologous variants seemed typical of ankylosing spondylitis blood.

These receptors' antigens are unknown. The sequencing sample was made of blood, either unsorted or a sorted T cell fraction (not recorded which). The receptor set was obtained from a male donor with ankylosing spondylitis.

This clonotype was observed at least ten times. The chain recombines TRBV7-9 with TRBJ1-1; D gene uncertain. Germline CDR1 is SEHNR and CDR2 is FQNEAQ (reference sequence). CDR3 size: 10 residues. With 6 bases removed from V and 10 bases from J, the gap between germline ends came to 9 bases. The CDR3 region is CASRASRAFF. The CDR3, as DNA: TGTGCCAGCAGGGCGTCCCGAGCTTTCTTT.

This clonotype was detected a few times. This chain joins TRBV27 and TRBJ2-7, with 7 positions matching TRBD2. V lost 1 base and J lost 4; bases outside the gene matches: 4. CDR3 length: 14 amino acids. CDR1 is MNHEY and CDR2 is SMNVEV in the germline V gene (reference sequence). The CDR3 spells CASSLWGGGYEQYF. The CDR3 DNA reads TGTGCCAGCAGTTTATGGGGGGGGGGTTACGAGCAGTACTTC.

This clonotype was seen a handful of times. The V gene is TRBV5-1, the J gene TRBJ2-1; 16 nucleotides align to TRBD2. The length of the CDR3 is 16 residues. Germline-derived CDR1 and CDR2 are SGHRS and YFSETQ. J gave up 7 bases and V 4 bases, and 5 bases lay outside the gene matches. CDR3 amino acids: CASSPGLAGGRNEQFF. DNA for the CDR3: TGCGCCAGCAGCCCGGGACTAGCGGGGGGGCGGAATGAGCAGTTCTTC.

This clonotype was picked up many times. J is TRBJ2-7 and V is TRBV7-9; 10 nucleotides match TRBD1. Germline V gene sequence: CDR1 SEHNR, CDR2 FQNEAQ (reference sequence). This CDR3 is built from 14 residues. Trimming removed 5 bases from V and 7 bases from J; junction bases left unmatched: 8. The CDR3 region has the DNA TGTGCCAGCAGCCCACGAGGGACAGGGGTGGAGCAGTACTTC. It yields the protein CASSPRGTGVEQYF.